Each of the 9 T cell receptor beta chains below was sequenced from the same sample in a study of T cell changes during pregnancy in multiple sclerosis. TCRdb keeps only in-frame clones here, not all; method: immunoSEQ multiplex PCR. The data hold approximately 30,000 clones, with roughly 89% observed a single time. The material was CD8+ T cells from peripheral blood mononuclear cells, obtained in the first trimester of pregnancy. The receptors originated from a female donor with multiple sclerosis, enrolled in a pregnancy study.

The chain carries TRBV28 and TRBJ2-1; D gene uncertain. V lost 7 bases to trimming and J lost 6 bases, with 13 bases between them. The CDR3 consists of 13 residues. Germline V gene lookup returns CDR1 MDHEN and CDR2 SYDVKM. CDR3 nucleotides: TGTGCCAGCACTGAGCTAGAAGTCAATGAGCAGTTCTTC. Translation gives CASTELEVNEQFF.

The J gene is TRBJ2-2, the V gene TRBV27, with D perhaps TRBD1 (6 bases). The length of the CDR3 is 14 residues. In germline, CDR1 is MNHEY, CDR2 SMNVEV (reference sequence). V gave up 7 bases and J gave up 5 bases, with 14 bases separating them. In nucleotides, the CDR3 is TGTGCCAGCACGAAACAGGGTTTAACCGGGGAGCTGTTTTTT. Its translation is CASTKQGLTGELFF.

The rearrangement joins TRBV15 to TRBJ1-1, with 8 bases fitting TRBD1. The CDR3 length is 14 residues. CDR1 is LNHNV and CDR2 is YYDKDF in the germline V gene (reference sequence). V trimming: 7 bases; J trimming: 0 bases; junction bases outside the gene matches: 4. Here the CDR3 reads CATKDRVMNTEAFF. In nucleotides, the CDR3 is TGTGCCACCAAGGACAGGGTTATGAACACTGAAGCTTTCTTT.

This rearrangement joins TRBV23-1 to TRBJ1-1; D remains ambiguous. TRBV23-1 is known as an ORF, though its function is uncertain. The CDR3 extends over 14 amino acids. V gave up 0 bases and J gave up 4 bases, with 9 bases separating them. Written as DNA, the CDR3 is TGCGCCAGCAGTCAATCTGGGCAGATCACTGAAGCTTTCTTT. This gives the protein CASSQSGQITEAFF.

This chain uses TRBV7-9 with TRBJ2-1; TRBD2 aligns across 7 bases. Trimming removed 8 bases from V and 5 bases from J; junction bases left unmatched: 6. This CDR3 comprises 13 residues. Looked up from germline, CDR1 is SEHNR and CDR2 is FQNEAQ (reference sequence). Written as DNA, the CDR3 is TGTGCCAGCCTTGCGGGAGTTAACAATGAGCAGTTCTTC. Encoded protein: CASLAGVNNEQFF.

In this sample, this clone turned up once. The V and J genes are TRBV14 and TRBJ2-7; D possibly corresponds to TRBD1 (5 bases). Trimming stripped 3 bases from V and 3 bases from J, with 12 bases between. Germline V gene sequence: CDR1 SGHDN, CDR2 FVKESK. The CDR3 totals 14 residues. CDR3 sequence: CASSHLGVDYEQYF. Here the CDR3 DNA reads TGTGCCAGCAGCCATTTAGGGGTCGACTACGAGCAGTACTTC.

V is TRBV29-1 and J is TRBJ2-1; TRBD2 matches at 7 bases. Germline loops: CDR1 SQVTM, CDR2 ANQGSEA. V dropped 4 bases and J dropped 6; count of bases not matched to a gene: 18. This CDR3 comprises 17 residues. The CDR3, as DNA: TGCAGCGTTGGGGAGCTTATCGGGTGGGAGGGCGGCAATGAGCAGTTCTTC. Its protein is CSVGELIGWEGGNEQFF.

The chain has TRBV7-3 and TRBJ2-1; 7 positions agree with TRBD2. The V gene end was trimmed by 0 bases and the J gene end by 9 bases; junction bases not matched to a gene: 2. The CDR3 runs 13 residues. CDR1 SGHTA and CDR2 FQGTGA come from the germline V gene. The CDR3, as DNA: TGTGCCAGCAGCTTAACGGGAGGGAGTGAGCAGTTCTTC. Translation: CASSLTGGSEQFF. Full variable domain (missing parts from reference TRBV7-3 and TRBJ2-1): GAGVSQTPSNKVTEKGKYVELRCDPISGHTALYWYRQSLGQGPEFLIYFQGTGAADDSGLPNDRFFAVRPEGSVSTLKIQRTERGDSAVYLCASSLTGGSEQFFGPGTRLTVL.

This clone was detected only once. This sequence joins TRBV9 and TRBJ2-2; D is unresolved. This CDR3 is 15 amino acids long. Trimming removed 2 bases at V and 0 bases at J, with 8 bases between. Germline V gene data show CDR1 as SGDLS and CDR2 as YYNGEE. Written as DNA, the CDR3 is TGTGCCAGCAGCGTTCTCGTTACGAACACCGGGGAGCTGTTTTTT. Protein sequence: CASSVLVTNTGELFF. The entire variable domain, with the rest obtained from reference TRBV9 and TRBJ2-2, is as follows: DSGVTQTPKHLITATGQRVTLRCSPRSGDLSVYWYQQSLDQGLQFLIQYYNGEERAKGNILERFSAQQFPDLHSELNLSSLELGDSALYFCASSVLVTNTGELFFGEGSRLTVL.